This T cell receptor (beta chain) originates from a study of blood T cells in healthy people across ages. Notes on this clonotype: Antigen: not known.

Together with a sample-barcoded 5' primer, a J-beta primer mix was included in a second PCR lasting roughly 6 to 12 cycles. Tagging of each cDNA molecule was performed by a template-switch adaptor with 12 random nucleotides. TCRdb processed the 5' RACE reads anew with MiXCR; each CDR3 protein has one entry. The data contain roughly 1,000,000 distinct CDR3 sequences, 20% to 25% of them seen just once; the ten biggest clones take up approximately 0.7%. Study results and limitations: It was found that TCR beta diversity correlated strongly with the percentage of naive T cells.

This sample was also put to use in a study of T cells of mothers and their children.

Sequences were obtained from blood. This TCR came from a girl aged 2 to 9 in good health.

CDR3 loop: CASSLVRGGPGELFF. Here the CDR3 DNA reads TGTGCCAGCAGCTTAGTCCGGGGAGGACCCGGGGAGCTGTTTTTT. This chain joins TRBV7-9 and TRBJ2-2, with D possibly being TRBD2 (6 bases). V was shortened by 1 base and J by 6 bases, with 12 bases between the two germline ends. Germline V gene sequence: CDR1 SEHNR, CDR2 FQNEAQ (reference sequence). CDR3 size: 15 residues.